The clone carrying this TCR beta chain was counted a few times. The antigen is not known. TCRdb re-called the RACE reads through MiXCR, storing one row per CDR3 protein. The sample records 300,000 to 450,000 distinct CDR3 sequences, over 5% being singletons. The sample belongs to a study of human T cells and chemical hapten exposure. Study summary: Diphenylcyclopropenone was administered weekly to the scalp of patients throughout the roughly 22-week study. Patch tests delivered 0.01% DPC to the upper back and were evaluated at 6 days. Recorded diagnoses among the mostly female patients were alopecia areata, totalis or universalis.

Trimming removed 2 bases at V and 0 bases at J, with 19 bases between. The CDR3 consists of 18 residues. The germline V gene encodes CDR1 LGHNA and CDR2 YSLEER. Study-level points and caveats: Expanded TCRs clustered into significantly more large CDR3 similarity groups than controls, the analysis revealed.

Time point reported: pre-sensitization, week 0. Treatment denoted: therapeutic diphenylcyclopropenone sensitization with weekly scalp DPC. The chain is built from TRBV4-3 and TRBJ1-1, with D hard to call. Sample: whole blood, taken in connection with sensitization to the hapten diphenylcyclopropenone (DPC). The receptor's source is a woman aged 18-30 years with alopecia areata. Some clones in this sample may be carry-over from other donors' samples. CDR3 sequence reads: CASSQSPRYVWLNTEAFF. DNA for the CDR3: TGCGCCAGCAGCCAATCCCCCCGGTACGTGTGGCTGAACACTGAAGCTTTCTTT.